This TCR beta chain was identified during a study of graft-versus-host responses after intestinal transplantation. Sequencing used immunoSEQ multiplex PCR; TCRdb keeps in-frame clones, though not all of them. Of 35,000 to 45,000 clones listed, over 85% are singletons. The CDR3 runs 15 residues. Losses at the gene ends were 2 bases for V and 4 bases for J; bases not matched to a gene: 3. Germline V gene data show CDR1 as MDHEN and CDR2 as SYDVKM. This receptor was identified in a human patient who received an intestinal transplant, so some T cells may come from the graft donor. The V gene is TRBV28, the J gene TRBJ2-1; the match to TRBD2 covers 9 bases. The sample here was PBMCs, taken around 720 days after intestinal transplantation. The CDR3 region is CASSLDSGSYNEQFF. The CDR3 DNA sequence: TGTGCCAGCAGTTTAGATAGCGGGAGTTACAATGAGCAGTTCTTC. The full variable domain, in which reference TRBV28 and TRBJ2-1 provide the parts outside the CDR3, is DVKVTQSSRYLVKRTGEKVFLECVQDMDHENMFWYRQDPGLGLRLIYFSYDVKMKEKGDIPEGYSVSREKKERFSLILESASTNQTSMYLCASSLDSGSYNEQFFGPGTRLTVL.